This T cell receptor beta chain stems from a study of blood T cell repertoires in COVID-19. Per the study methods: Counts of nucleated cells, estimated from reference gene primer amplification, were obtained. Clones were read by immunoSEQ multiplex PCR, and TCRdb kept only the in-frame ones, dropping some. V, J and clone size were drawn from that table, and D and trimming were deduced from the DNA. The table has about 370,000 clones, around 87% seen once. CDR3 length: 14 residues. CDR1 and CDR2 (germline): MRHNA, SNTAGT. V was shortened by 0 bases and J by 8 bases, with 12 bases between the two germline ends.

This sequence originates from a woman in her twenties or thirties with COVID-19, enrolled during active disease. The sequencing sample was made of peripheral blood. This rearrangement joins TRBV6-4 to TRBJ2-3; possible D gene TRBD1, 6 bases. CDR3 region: CASSDSLTGTTQYF. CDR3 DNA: TGTGCCAGCAGTGACTCCTTGACAGGCACTACGCAGTATTTT.